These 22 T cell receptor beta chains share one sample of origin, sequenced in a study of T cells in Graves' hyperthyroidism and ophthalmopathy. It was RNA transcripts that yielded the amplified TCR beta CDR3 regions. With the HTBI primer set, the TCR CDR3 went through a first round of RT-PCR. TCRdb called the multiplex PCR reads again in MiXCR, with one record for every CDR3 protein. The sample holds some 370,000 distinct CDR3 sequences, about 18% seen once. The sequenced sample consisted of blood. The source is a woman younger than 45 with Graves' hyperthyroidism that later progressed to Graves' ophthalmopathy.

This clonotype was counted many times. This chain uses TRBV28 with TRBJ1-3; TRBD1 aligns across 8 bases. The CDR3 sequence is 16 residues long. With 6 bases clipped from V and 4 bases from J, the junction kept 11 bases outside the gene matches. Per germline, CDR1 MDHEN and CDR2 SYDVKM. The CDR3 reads CASSSQGATDGNTIYF. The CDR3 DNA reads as TGTGCCAGCAGCTCTCAGGGGGCGACTGACGGAAACACCATATATTTT. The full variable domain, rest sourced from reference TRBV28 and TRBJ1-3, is DVKVTQSSRYLVKRTGEKVFLECVQDMDHENMFWYRQDPGLGLRLIYFSYDVKMKEKGDIPEGYSVSREKKERFSLILESASTNQTSMYLCASSSQGATDGNTIYFGEGSWLTVV.

CDR3 region: CSARDEDPYNSPLHF. The CDR3 DNA follows: TGCAGTGCTAGAGATGAGGACCCTTATAATTCACCCCTCCACTTT. This rearrangement joins TRBV20-1 to TRBJ1-6; unclear D gene. The CDR3 covers 15 residues. In germline, CDR1 is DFQATT, CDR2 SNEGSKA (reference sequence). Trimming shortened V by 0 bases and J by 4 bases, and 10 bases separated the two germline ends.

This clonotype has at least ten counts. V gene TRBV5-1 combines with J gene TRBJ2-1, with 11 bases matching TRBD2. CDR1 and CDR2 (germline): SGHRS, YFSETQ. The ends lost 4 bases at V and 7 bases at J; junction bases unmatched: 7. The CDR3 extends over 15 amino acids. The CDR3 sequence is CASSPTSGSLNEQFF. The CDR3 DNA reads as TGCGCCAGCAGCCCTACTAGCGGGAGTTTAAATGAGCAGTTCTTC.

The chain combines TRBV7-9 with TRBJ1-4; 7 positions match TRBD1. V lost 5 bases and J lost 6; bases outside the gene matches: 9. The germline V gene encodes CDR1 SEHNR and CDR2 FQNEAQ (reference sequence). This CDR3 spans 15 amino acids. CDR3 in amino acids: CASSRSGTVYEKLFF. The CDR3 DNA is TGTGCCAGCAGCCGGTCCGGGACAGTCTATGAAAAACTGTTTTTT.

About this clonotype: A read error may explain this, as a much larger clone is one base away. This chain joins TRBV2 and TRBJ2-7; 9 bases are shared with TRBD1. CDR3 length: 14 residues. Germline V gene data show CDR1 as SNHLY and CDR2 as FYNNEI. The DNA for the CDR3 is TGTGGCAGCAGGACGGGACAGGGTGGTCGCGAGCAGTACTTC. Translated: CGSRTGQGGREQYF.

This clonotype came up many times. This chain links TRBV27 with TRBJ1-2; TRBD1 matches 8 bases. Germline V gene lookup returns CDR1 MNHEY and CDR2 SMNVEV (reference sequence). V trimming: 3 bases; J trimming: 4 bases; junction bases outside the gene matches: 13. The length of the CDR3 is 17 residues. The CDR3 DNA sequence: TGTGCCAGCAGTTTTGATGGGGGGACAGGACTTTCCTATGGCTACACCTTC. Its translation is CASSFDGGTGLSYGYTF.

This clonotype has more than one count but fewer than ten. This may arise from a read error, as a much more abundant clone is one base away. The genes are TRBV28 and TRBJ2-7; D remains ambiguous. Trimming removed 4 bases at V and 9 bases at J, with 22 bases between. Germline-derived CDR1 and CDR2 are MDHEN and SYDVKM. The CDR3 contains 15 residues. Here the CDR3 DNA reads TGTGCCAGCAGTTGGAACGCCCTAGTGGGGTTCGGGCAGTACTTC. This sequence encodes CASSWNALVGFGQYF.

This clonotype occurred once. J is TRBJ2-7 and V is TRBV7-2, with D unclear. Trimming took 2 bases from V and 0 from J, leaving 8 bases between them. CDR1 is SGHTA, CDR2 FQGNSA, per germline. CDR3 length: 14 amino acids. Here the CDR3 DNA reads TGTGCCAGCAGCTTATTAACAGTCTCCTACGAGCAGTACTTC. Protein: CASSLLTVSYEQYF.

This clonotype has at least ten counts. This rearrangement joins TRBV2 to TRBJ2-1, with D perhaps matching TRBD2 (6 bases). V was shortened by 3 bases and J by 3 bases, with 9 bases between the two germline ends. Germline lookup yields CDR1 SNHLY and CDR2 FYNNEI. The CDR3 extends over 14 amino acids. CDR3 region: CASSDSGIYNEQFF. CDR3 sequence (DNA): TGTGCCAGCAGTGATAGCGGAATCTACAATGAGCAGTTCTTC. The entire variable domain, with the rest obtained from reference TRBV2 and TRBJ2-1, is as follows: EPEVTQTPSHQVTQMGQEVILRCVPISNHLYFYWYRQILGQKVEFLVSFYNNEISEKSEIFDDQFSVERPDGSNFTLKIRSTKLEDSAMYFCASSDSGIYNEQFFGPGTRLTVL.

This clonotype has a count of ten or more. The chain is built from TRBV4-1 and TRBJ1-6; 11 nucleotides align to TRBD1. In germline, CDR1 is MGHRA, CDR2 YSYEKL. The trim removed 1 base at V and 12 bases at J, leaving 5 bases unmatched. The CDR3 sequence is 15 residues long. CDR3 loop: CASSQGGDRGIPLHF. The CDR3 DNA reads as TGCGCCAGCAGCCAAGGTGGGGACAGGGGGATACCCCTCCACTTT.

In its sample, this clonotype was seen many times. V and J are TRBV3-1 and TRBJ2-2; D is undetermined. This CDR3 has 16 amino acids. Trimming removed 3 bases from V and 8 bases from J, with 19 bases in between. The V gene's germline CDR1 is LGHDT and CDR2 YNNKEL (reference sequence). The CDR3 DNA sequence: TGTGCCAGCAGCCAGGCGCACCGTGCGCGAAGGGGGGAGCTGTTTTTT. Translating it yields CASSQAHRARRGELFF.

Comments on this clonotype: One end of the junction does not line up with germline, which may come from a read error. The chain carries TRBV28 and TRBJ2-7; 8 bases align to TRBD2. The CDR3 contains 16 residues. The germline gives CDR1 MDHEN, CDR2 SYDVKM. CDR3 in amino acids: CVSSYHLAGLSYEQHF. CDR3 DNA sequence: TGTGTCAGCAGTTACCACCTAGCGGGTCTCTCCTACGAGCAGCACTTC.

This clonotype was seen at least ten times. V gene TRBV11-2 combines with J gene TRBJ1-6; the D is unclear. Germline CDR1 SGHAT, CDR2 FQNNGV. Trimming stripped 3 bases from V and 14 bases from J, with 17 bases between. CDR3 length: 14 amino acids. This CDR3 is CASSLELTLGSLHF. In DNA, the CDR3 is TGTGCCAGCAGCTTGGAGTTGACCCTAGGATCCCTCCACTTT.

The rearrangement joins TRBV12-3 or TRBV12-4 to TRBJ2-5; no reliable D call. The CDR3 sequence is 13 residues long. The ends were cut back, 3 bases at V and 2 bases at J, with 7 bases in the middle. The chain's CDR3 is CASSFVEQETQYF. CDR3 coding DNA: TGTGCCAGCAGTTTCGTCGAACAAGAGACCCAGTACTTC.

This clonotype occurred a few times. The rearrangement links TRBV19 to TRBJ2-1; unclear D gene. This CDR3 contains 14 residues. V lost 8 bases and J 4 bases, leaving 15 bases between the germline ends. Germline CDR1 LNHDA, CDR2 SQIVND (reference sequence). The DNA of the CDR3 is TGTGCCAGTGCTCTCCTCGCGGATTACAATGAGCAGTTCTTC. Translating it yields CASALLADYNEQFF. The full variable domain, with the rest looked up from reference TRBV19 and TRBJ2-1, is DGGITQSPKYLFRKEGQNVTLSCEQNLNHDAMYWYRQDPGQGLRLIYYSQIVNDFQKGDIAEGYSVSREKKESFPLTVTSAQKNPTAFYLCASALLADYNEQFFGPGTRLTVL.

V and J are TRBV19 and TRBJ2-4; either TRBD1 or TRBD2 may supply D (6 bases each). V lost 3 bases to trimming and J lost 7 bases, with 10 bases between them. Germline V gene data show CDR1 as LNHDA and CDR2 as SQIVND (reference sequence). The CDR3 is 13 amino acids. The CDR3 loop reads CASSIGGGNIQYF. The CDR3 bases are TGTGCCAGTAGTATTGGAGGGGGGAACATTCAGTACTTC.

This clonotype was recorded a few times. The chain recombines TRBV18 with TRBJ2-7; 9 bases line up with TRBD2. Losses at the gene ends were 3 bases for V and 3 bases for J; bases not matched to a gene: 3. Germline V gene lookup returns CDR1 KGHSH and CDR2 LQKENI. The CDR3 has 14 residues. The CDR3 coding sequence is TGTGCCAGCTCACCCGGGACTAGCTTCTACGAGCAGTACTTC. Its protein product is CASSPGTSFYEQYF.

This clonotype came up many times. The chain's CDR3 is CAISEPRGLRAYNEQFF. CDR3 DNA sequence: TGTGCCATCAGTGAGCCAAGAGGGTTAAGGGCCTACAATGAGCAGTTCTTC. The chain couples TRBV10-3 to TRBJ2-1; tentative D call: TRBD2 (5 bases). Germline-derived CDR1 and CDR2 are ENHRY and SYGVKD. The CDR3 totals 17 residues. V lost 2 bases to trimming and J lost 2 bases, with 16 bases between them.

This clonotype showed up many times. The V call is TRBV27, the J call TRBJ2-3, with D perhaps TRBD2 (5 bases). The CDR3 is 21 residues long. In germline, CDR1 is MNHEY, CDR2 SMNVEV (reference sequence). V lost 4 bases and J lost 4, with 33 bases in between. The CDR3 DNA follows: TGTGCCAGCAGTTCCCTCGTCCGGGAATGGGTTCTACGTGTTTTCGCAGATACGCAGTATTTT. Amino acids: CASSSLVREWVLRVFADTQYF.

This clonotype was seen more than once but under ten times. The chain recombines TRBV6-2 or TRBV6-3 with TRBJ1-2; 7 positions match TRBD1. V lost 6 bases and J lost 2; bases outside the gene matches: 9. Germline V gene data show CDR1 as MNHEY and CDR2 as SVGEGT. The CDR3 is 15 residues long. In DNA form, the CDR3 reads TGTGCCAGCAGGCGTGTCAGGGGGATAAACTATGGCTACACCTTC. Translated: CASRRVRGINYGYTF.

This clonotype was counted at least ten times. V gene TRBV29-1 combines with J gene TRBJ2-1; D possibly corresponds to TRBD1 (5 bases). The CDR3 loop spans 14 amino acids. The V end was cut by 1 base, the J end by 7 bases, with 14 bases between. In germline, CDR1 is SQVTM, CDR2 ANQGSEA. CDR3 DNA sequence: TGCAGCGTTGAAGGCCCCTTCCCAGGGAATGAGCAGTTCTTC. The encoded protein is CSVEGPFPGNEQFF.

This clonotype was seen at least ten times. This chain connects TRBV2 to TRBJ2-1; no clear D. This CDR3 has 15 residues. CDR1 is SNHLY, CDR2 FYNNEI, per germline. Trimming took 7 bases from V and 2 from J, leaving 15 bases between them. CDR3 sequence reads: CASNQDAFTYNEQFF. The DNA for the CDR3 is TGTGCCAGCAACCAAGACGCATTTACCTACAATGAGCAGTTCTTC.